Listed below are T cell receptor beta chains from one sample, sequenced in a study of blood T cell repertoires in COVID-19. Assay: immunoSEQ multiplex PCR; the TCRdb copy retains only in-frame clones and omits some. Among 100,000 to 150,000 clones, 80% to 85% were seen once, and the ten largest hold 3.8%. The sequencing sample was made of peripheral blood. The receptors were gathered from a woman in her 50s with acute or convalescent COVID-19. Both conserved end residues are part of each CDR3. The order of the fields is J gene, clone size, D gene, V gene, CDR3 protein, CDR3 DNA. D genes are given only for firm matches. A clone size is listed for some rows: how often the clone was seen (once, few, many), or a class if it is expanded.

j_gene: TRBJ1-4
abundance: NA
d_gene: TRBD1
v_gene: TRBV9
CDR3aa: CASSVEDRGILRNEKLFF
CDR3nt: TGTGCCAGCAGCGTAGAAGACAGGGGAATTTTACGGAATGAAAAACTGTTTTTT

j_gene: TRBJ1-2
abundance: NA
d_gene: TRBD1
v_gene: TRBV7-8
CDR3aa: CASSSRQGGYGYTF
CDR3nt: TGTGCCAGCAGCAGTAGACAGGGCGGCTATGGCTACACCTTC

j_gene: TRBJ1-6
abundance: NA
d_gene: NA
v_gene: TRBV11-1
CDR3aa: CASSLNNRYNSPLHF
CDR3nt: TGTGCCAGCAGCTTAAACAACCGATATAATTCACCCCTCCACTTT

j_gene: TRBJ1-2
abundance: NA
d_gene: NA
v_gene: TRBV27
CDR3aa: CASSPGGASGYTF
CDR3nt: TGTGCCAGCAGTCCGGGCGGGGCCAGTGGCTACACCTTC

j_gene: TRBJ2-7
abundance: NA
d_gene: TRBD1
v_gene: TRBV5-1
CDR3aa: CASSKGQGAYEQYF
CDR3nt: TGCGCCAGCAGCAAGGGACAGGGGGCCTACGAGCAGTACTTC

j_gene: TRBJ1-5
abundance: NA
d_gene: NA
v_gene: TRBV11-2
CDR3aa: CASSQGGGKQPQHF
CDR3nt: TGTGCCAGCAGCCAAGGGGGGGGCAAACAGCCCCAGCATTTT

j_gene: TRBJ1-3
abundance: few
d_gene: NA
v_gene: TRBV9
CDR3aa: CASTPRPGGAAGNTIYF
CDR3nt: TGTGCCAGCACCCCCCGCCCCGGGGGGGCGGCTGGAAACACCATATATTTT

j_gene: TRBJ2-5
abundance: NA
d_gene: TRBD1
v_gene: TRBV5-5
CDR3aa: CASSSWDSWETQYF
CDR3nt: TGTGCCAGCAGCTCGTGGGACAGTTGGGAGACCCAGTACTTC

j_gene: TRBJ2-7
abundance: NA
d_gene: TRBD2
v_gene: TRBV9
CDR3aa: CASSGGLAGGYEQYF
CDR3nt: TGTGCCAGCAGCGGAGGACTAGCGGGGGGATACGAGCAGTACTTC

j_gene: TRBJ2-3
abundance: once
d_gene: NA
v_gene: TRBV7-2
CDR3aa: CASSLYREDTQYF
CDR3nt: TGTGCCAGCAGCTTATATCGGGAAGATACGCAGTATTTT

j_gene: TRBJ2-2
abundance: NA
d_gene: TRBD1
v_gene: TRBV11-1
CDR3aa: CASSEYRGVNTGELFF
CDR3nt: TGTGCCAGCAGCGAATACAGGGGGGTAAACACCGGGGAGCTGTTTTTT

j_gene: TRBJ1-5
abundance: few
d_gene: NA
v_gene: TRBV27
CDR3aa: CASSPVGGGFFTQPQHF
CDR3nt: TGTGCCAGCAGCCCAGTGGGCGGGGGGTTCTTCACTCAGCCCCAGCATTTT

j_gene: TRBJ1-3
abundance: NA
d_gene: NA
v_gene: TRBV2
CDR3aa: CASSERGNTIYF
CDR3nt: TGTGCCAGCAGTGAACGTGGAAACACCATATATTTT

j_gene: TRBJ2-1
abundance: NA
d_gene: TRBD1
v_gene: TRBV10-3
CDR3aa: CAISGGQGANEQFF
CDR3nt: TGTGCCATCAGTGGGGGACAGGGGGCCAATGAGCAGTTCTTC

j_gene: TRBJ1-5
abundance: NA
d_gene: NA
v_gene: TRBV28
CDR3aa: CASSLRGQPQHF
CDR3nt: TGTGCCAGCAGTTTAAGGGGCCAGCCCCAGCATTTT

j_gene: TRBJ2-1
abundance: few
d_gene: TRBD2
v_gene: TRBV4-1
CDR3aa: CASSVTSELPEQFF
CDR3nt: TGCGCCAGCAGCGTCACTAGCGAACTCCCTGAGCAGTTCTTC

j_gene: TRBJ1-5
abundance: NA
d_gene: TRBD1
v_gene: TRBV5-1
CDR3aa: CASSPGDRAGQPQHF
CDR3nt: TGCGCCAGCAGCCCCGGGGACAGGGCGGGCCAGCCCCAGCATTTT

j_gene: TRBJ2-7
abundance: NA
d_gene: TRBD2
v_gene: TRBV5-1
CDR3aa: CASREGLANEQYF
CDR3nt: TGCGCCAGCAGGGAGGGACTAGCTAACGAGCAGTACTTC

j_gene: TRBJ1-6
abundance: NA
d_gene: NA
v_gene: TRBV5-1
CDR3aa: CASSLGQGGSPLHF
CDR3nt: TGCGCCAGCAGCTTGGGTCAGGGCGGCTCACCCCTCCACTTT

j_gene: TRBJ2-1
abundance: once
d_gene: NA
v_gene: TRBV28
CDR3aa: CASSEGGDPYNEQFF
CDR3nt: TGTGCCAGCAGCGAAGGGGGTGATCCATACAATGAGCAGTTCTTC

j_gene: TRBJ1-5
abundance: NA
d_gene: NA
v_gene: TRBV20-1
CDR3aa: CSASSEGNQPQHF
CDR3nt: TGCAGTGCTAGTAGCGAGGGCAATCAGCCCCAGCATTTT

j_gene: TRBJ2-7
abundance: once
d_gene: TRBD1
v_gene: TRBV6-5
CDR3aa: CASRDTGAPTYEQYF
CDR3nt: TGTGCCAGCAGGGACACAGGGGCGCCCACCTACGAGCAGTACTTC

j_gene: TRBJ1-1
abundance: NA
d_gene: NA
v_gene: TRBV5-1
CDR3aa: CASIRDNLNTEAFF
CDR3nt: TGCGCCAGCATTCGGGACAACCTGAACACTGAAGCTTTCTTT

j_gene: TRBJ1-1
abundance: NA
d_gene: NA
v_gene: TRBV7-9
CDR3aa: CASSFTVETEAFF
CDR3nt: TGTGCCAGCAGTTTCACAGTAGAAACTGAAGCTTTCTTT

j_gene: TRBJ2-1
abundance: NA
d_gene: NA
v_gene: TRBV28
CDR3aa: CASSWAYEQFF
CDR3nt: TGTGCCAGCAGCTGGGCATATGAGCAGTTCTTC

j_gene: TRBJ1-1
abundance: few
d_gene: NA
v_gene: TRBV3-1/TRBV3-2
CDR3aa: CASSQYRENTEAFF
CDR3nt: TGTGCCAGCAGCCAATACAGGGAGAACACTGAAGCTTTCTTT

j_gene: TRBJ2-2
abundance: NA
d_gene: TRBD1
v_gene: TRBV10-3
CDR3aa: CAISIGQGNPGELFF
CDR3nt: TGTGCCATCAGTATCGGACAGGGGAATCCCGGGGAGCTGTTTTTT

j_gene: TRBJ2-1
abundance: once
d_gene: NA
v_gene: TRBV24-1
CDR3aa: CATSDLHGVSNEQFF
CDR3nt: TGTGCCACCAGTGATTTGCACGGAGTTTCGAATGAGCAGTTCTTC

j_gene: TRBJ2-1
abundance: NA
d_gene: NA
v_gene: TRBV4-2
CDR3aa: CASSQGLSVYNEQFF
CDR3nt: TGTGCCAGCAGCCAAGGATTATCAGTCTACAATGAGCAGTTCTTC

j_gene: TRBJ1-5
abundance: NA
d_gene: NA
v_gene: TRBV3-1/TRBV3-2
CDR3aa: CASSQGQSNQPQHF
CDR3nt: TGTGCCAGCAGCCAAGGACAGTCAAATCAGCCCCAGCATTTT

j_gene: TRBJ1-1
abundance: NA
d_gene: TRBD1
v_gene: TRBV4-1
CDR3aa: CASSQKQGATTEAFF
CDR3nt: TGCGCCAGCAGCCAAAAACAGGGGGCGACCACTGAAGCTTTCTTT

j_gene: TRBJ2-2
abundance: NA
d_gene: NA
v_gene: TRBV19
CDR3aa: CASSRDREAGELFF
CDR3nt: TGTGCCAGTAGTCGCGACAGGGAGGCCGGGGAGCTGTTTTTT

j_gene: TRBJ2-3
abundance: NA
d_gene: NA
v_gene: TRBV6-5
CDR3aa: CASEALMLEYF
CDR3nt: TGTGCCAGCGAAGCGCTGATGTTGGAGTATTTT

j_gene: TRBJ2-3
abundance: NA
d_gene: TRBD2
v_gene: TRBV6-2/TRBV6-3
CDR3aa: CASSYGTSGLRTDTQYF
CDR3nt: TGTGCCAGCAGTTACGGGACTAGCGGGTTGCGCACAGATACGCAGTATTTT

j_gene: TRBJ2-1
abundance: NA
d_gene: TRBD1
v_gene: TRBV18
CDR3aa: CASSRGKDPGQGNNEQFF
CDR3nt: TGTGCCAGCTCACGGGGCAAAGATCCGGGACAGGGAAACAATGAGCAGTTCTTC

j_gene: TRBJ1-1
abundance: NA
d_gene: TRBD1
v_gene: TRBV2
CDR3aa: CASSGPRDRNTEAFF
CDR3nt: TGTGCCAGCAGCGGGCCCCGGGACAGGAACACTGAAGCTTTCTTT

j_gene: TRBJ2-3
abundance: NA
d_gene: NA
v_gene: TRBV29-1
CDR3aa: CSAAKRSVTDTQYF
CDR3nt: TGCAGCGCGGCCAAGAGGTCAGTCACAGATACGCAGTATTTT

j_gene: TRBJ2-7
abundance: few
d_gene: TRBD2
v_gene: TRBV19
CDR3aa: CASSIVAGAPYEQYF
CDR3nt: TGTGCCAGTAGTATAGTAGCGGGGGCCCCTTACGAGCAGTACTTC

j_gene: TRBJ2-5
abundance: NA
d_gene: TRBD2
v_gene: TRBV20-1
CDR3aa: CSASGLAGVVGQETQYF
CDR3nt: TGCAGTGCTAGTGGACTAGCGGGAGTTGTAGGGCAAGAGACCCAGTACTTC

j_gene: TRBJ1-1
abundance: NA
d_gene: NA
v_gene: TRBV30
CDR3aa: CAWDRTGLHTEAFF
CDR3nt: TGTGCCTGGGACCGCACAGGGCTGCACACTGAAGCTTTCTTT

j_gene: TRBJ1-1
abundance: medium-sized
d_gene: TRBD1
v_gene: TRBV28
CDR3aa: CASSLGQGNTEAFF
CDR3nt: TGTGCCAGCAGTTTGGGACAGGGAAACACTGAAGCTTTCTTT

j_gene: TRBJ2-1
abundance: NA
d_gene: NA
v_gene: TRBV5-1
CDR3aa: CASSLFSAFSNEQFF
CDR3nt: TGCGCCAGCAGCTTGTTTAGCGCCTTCAGCAATGAGCAGTTCTTC

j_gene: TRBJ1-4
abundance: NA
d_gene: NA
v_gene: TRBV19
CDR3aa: CASSLRRDSRNEKLFF
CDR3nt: TGTGCCAGTAGTTTGCGACGGGACTCACGGAATGAAAAACTGTTTTTT

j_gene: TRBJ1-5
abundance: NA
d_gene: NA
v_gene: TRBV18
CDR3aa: CASSPGRNQPQHF
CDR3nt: TGTGCCAGCTCACCAGGCCGCAATCAGCCCCAGCATTTT

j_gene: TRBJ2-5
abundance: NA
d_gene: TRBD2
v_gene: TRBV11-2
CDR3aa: CASSLLLAEETQYF
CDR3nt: TGTGCCAGCAGCTTGCTACTAGCGGAAGAGACCCAGTACTTC

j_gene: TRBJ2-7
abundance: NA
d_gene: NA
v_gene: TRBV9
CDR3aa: CASSATVNFPYEQYF
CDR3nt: TGTGCCAGCAGCGCCACAGTAAACTTCCCCTACGAGCAGTACTTC

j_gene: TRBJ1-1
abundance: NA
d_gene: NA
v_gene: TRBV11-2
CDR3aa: CASSLVRGGTEAFF
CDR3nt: TGTGCCAGCAGCTTAGTTCGGGGAGGTACTGAAGCTTTCTTT